Below are 2 T cell receptor beta chains sequenced from a single sample in a study of T cell repertoires in cytomegalovirus infection. TCRdb reanalysed the reads using MiXCR and keeps one entry per CDR3 protein. This sample has about 340,000 distinct CDR3 sequences, with roughly 28% found just once. Their antigens remain unidentified. The sample in question was cultured PBMCs, obtained from culture after CMV antigen stimulation. The receptors shown here come from a human donor in good health (CMV status not recorded). Some clones in this sample may be carry-over from other donors' samples.

V is TRBV11-2 and J is TRBJ1-2; D remains ambiguous. CDR1 and CDR2 from the germline V gene are SGHAT and FQNNGV. V lost 2 bases to trimming and J lost 4 bases, with 8 bases between them. CDR3 length: 13 amino acids. The CDR3 bases are TGTGCCAGCAGCTTACAGACCTCCTATGGCTACACCTTC. Amino acids: CASSLQTSYGYTF. The full variable domain, its missing parts supplied by reference TRBV11-2 and TRBJ1-2, is EAGVAQSPRYKIIEKRQSVAFWCNPISGHATLYWYQQILGQGPKLLIQFQNNGVVDDSQLPKDRFSAERLKGVDSTLKIQPAKLEDSAVYLCASSLQTSYGYTFGSGTRLTVV.

In nucleotides, the CDR3 is TGTGCCAGCAGTTCAATCAACACTGAAGCTTTCTTT. Translating gives CASSSINTEAFF. The chain couples TRBV6-2 or TRBV6-3 to TRBJ1-1; D not resolved. V was trimmed by 4 bases and J by 2 bases, leaving 5 bases between them. This CDR3 has 12 residues. Per the germline V gene, CDR1 is MNHEY and CDR2 is SVGEGT.